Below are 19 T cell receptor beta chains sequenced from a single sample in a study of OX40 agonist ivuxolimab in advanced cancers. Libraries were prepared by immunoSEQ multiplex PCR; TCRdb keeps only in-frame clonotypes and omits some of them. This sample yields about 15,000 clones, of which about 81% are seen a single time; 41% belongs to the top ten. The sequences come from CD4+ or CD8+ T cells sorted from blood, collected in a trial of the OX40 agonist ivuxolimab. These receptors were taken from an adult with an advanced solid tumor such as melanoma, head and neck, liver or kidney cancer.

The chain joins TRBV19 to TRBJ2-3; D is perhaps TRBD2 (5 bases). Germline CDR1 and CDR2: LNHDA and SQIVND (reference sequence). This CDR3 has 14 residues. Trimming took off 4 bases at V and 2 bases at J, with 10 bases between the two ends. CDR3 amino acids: CASSNGDYTDTQYF. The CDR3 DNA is TGTGCCAGTAGTAACGGGGATTACACAGATACGCAGTATTTT.

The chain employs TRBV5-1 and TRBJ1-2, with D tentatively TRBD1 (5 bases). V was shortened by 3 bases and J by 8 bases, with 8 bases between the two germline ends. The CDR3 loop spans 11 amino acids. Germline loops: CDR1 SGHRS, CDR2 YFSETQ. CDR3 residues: CASSWGDGYTF. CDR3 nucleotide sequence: TGCGCCAGCAGCTGGGGGGACGGCTACACCTTC. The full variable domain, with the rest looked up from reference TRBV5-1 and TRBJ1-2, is KAGVTQTPRYLIKTRGQQVTLSCSPISGHRSVSWYQQTPGQGLQFLFEYFSETQRNKGNFPGRFSGRQFSNSRSEMNVSTLELGDSALYLCASSWGDGYTFGSGTRLTVV.

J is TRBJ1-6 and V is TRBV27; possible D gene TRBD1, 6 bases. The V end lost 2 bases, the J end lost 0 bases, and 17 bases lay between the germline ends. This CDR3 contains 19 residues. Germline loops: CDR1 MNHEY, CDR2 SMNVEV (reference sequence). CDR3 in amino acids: CASSLDYRDTNSYNSPLHF. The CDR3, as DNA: TGTGCCAGCAGTTTAGACTACCGGGACACTAACTCCTATAATTCACCCCTCCACTTT.

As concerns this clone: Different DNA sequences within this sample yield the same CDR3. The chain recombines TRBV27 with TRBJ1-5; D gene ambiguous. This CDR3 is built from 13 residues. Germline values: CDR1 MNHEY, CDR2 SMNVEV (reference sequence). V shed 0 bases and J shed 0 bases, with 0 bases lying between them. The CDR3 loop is CASSLSSNQPQHF. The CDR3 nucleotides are TGTGCCAGCAGTTTATCTAGCAATCAGCCCCAGCATTTT.

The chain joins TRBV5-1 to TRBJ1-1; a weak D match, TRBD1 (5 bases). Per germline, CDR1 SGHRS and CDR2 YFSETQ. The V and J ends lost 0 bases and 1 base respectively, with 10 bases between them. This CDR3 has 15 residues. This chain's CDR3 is CASSLEGASNTEAFF. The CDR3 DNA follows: TGCGCCAGCAGCTTGGAAGGGGCATCGAACACTGAAGCTTTCTTT.

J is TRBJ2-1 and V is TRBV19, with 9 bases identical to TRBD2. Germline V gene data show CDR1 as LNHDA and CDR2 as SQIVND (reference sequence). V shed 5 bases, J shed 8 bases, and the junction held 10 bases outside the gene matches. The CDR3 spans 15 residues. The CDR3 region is CASSPGLALHDEQFF. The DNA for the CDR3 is TGTGCCAGTAGTCCGGGACTAGCCCTTCACGATGAGCAGTTCTTC.

CDR3 nucleotides: TGTGCCAGCAGCCACGGGACATCGAGCAATCAGCCCCAGCATTTT. Encoded protein: CASSHGTSSNQPQHF. The chain joins TRBV7-9 to TRBJ1-5; possible D gene TRBD1, 6 bases. The germline V gene has CDR1 SEHNR and CDR2 FQNEAQ (reference sequence). The ends were cut back, 5 bases at V and 1 base at J, with 12 bases in the middle. The CDR3 runs to 15 residues.

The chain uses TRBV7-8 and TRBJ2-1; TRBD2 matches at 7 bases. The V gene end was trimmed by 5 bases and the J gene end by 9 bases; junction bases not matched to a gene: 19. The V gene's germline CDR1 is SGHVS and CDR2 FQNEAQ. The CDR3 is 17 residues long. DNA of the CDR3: TGTGCCAGCAGCGTACCCGGCTCTAGCGGAGGAGAGGTTGAGCAGTTCTTC. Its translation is CASSVPGSSGGEVEQFF.

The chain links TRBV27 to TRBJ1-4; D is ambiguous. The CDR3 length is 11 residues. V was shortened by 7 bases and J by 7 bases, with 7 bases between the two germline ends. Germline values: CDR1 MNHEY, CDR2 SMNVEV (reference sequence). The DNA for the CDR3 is TGTGCCAGCACCGTCAGTGAAAAACTGTTTTTT. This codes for CASTVSEKLFF.

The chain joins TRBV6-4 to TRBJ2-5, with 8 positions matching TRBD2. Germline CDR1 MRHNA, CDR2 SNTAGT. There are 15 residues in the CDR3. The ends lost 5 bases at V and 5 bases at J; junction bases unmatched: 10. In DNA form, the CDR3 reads TGTGCCAGCAGTAAAACGGGGGGGTCATCGGAGACCCAGTACTTC. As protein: CASSKTGGSSETQYF.

In DNA, the CDR3 is TGTGCCAGCAGTTTGGGGCAGGGGAACGAGCAGTACTTC. Translation gives CASSLGQGNEQYF. This sequence joins TRBV7-8 and TRBJ2-7, with D perhaps matching TRBD1 (6 bases). The CDR3 runs 13 residues. The V gene lost 6 bases and the J gene lost 5 bases, with 14 bases spanning the gap. Germline V CDR1 and CDR2: SGHVS, FQNEAQ.

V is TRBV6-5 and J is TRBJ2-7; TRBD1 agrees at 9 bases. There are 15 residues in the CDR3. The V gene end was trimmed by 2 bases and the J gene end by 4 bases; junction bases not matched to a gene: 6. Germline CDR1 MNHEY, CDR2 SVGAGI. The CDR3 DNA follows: TGTGCCAGCAGTTACCCAGGGACAGGGAAGTACGAGCAGTACTTC. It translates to CASSYPGTGKYEQYF.

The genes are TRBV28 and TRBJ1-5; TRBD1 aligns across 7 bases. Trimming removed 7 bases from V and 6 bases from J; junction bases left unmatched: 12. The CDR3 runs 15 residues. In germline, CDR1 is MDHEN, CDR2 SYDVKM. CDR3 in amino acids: CASTLNRGEGQPQHF. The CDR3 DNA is TGTGCCAGCACTTTGAACAGGGGTGAGGGTCAGCCCCAGCATTTT.

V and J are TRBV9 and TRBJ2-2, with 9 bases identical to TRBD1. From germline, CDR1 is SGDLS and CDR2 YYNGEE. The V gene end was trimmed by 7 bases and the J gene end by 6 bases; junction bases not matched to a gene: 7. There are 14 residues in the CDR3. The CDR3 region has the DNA TGTGCCAGCGACACAGGGGGCAGAGCCGGGGAGCTGTTTTTT. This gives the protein CASDTGGRAGELFF.

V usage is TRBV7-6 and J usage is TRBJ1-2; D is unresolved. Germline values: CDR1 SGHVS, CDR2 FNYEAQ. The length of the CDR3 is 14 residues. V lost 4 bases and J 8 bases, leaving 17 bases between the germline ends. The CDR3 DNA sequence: TGTGCCAGCAGCTCCACCGACAAGGGCTGGGGCTACACCTTC. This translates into CASSSTDKGWGYTF.

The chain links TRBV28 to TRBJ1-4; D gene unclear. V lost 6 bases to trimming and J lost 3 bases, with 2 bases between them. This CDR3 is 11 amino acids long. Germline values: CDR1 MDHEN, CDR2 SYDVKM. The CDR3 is CASRANEKLFF. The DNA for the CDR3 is TGTGCCAGCAGGGCTAATGAAAAACTGTTTTTT.

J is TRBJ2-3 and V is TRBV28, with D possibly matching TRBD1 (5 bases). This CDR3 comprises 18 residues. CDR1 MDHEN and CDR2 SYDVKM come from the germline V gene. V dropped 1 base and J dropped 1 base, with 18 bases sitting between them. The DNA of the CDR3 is TGTGCCAGCAGTTTATTGTTCAGGGATATTGCGGGCACAGATACGCAGTATTTT. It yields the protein CASSLLFRDIAGTDTQYF.

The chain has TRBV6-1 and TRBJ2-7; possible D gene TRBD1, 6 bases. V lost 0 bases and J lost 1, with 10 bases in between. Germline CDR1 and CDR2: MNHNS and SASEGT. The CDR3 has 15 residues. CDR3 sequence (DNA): TGTGCCAGCAGTGAAGCGCAGGGGAAATCCTACGAGCAGTACTTC. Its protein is CASSEAQGKSYEQYF.

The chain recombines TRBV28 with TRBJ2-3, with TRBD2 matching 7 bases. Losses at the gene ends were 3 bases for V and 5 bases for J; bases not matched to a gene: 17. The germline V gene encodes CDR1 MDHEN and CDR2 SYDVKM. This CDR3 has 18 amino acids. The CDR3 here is CASSLASSGTPWGDTQYF. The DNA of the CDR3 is TGTGCCAGCAGTTTGGCTTCTAGCGGAACCCCGTGGGGAGATACGCAGTATTTT.